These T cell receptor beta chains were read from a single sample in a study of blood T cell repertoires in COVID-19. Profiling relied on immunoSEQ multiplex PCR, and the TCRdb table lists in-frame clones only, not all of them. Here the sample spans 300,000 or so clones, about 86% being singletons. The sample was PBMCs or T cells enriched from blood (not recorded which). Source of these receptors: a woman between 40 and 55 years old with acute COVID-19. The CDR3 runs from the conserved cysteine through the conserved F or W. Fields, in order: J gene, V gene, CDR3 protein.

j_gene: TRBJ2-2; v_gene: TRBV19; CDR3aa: CASGTGTGNTGELFF
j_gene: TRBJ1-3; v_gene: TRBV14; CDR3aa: CASSRDTAFNTIYF
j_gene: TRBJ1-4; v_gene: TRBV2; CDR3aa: CASSPDRQNEKLFF
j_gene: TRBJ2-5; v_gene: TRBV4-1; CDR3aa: CASSQVSSGGGPQETQYF
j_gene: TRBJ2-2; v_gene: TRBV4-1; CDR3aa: CASSQVLAVNTGELFF
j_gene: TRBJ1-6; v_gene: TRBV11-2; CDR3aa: CASSLVAGSPLHF
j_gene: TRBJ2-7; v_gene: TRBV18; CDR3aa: CASSPVGVSYEQYF
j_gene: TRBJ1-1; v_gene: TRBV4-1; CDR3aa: CASSQGGRADTEAFF
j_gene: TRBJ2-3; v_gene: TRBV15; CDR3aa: CATKELAIDTQYF
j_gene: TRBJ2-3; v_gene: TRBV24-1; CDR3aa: CATSDPYPPPGQGAADTQYF
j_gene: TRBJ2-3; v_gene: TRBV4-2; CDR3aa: CASSAQKGADTDTQYF
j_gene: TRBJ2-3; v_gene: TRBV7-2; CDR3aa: CASSLRDRSTDTQYF